These 17 T cell receptor beta chains share one sample of origin, sequenced in a study of T cell responses to AZD1222 COVID-19 vaccine. The table came from immunoSEQ multiplex PCR; TCRdb's copy has only in-frame clones and leaves some out. The sample records 72,000 or so clones, about nine tenths being singletons. The sample in question was peripheral blood, obtained 28 days after the second AZD1222 dose. All receptors come from an adult who received the AZD1222 COVID-19 vaccine.

This clone was observed once. This chain connects TRBV7-2 to TRBJ2-2, with 14 bases aligning to TRBD2. V shed 6 bases and J 2 bases; nucleotides not matched to a gene: 5. The CDR3 loop spans 17 amino acids. Germline loops: CDR1 SGHTA, CDR2 FQGNSA. The CDR3 loop is CASRGLAGGPNTGELFF. CDR3 DNA: TGTGCCAGCAGAGGACTAGCGGGAGGCCCTAACACCGGGGAGCTGTTTTTT.

The gene calls are TRBV2 and TRBJ2-1; D may be TRBD2 (6 bases). Germline lookup yields CDR1 SNHLY and CDR2 FYNNEI. The CDR3 sequence is 15 residues long. V gave up 6 bases and J gave up 5 bases, with 17 bases separating them. The CDR3 spells CASSGEPGSNNEQFF. DNA of the CDR3: TGTGCCAGCAGCGGGGAACCCGGGAGTAACAATGAGCAGTTCTTC.

The chain carries TRBV15 and TRBJ1-5, with a tentative D call TRBD1 (5 bases). Germline V gene sequence: CDR1 LNHNV, CDR2 YYDKDF (reference sequence). Trimming stripped 0 bases from V and 5 bases from J, with 11 bases between. This CDR3 is built from 15 residues. CDR3 loop: CATSRDLGGHQPQHF. The CDR3 DNA follows: TGTGCCACCAGCAGAGATTTGGGGGGACATCAGCCCCAGCATTTT.

The genes are TRBV5-1 and TRBJ2-7, with D perhaps TRBD1 or TRBD2 (5 bases each). This CDR3 is 14 amino acids long. V was cut by 1 base and J by 1 base, with 9 bases left in between. CDR1 is SGHRS and CDR2 is YFSETQ in the germline V gene. The CDR3 loop is CASSLQGVSYEQYF. DNA for the CDR3: TGCGCCAGCAGCTTGCAGGGAGTGTCCTACGAGCAGTACTTC.

The chain couples TRBV11-2 to TRBJ1-2, with 7 bases fitting TRBD1. Germline V gives CDR1 SGHAT, CDR2 FQNNGV. J gave up 1 base and V 4 bases, and 9 bases lay outside the gene matches. The CDR3 loop spans 16 amino acids. CDR3 protein: CASSSVRDSYNYGYTF. Written as DNA, the CDR3 is TGTGCCAGCAGCTCTGTCCGGGACAGCTATAACTATGGCTACACCTTC.

The chain has TRBV5-1 and TRBJ2-1, with a weak D call TRBD2 (5 bases). The CDR3 length is 16 residues. Germline assignment: CDR1 SGHRS and CDR2 YFSETQ. The V end lost 0 bases, the J end lost 7 bases, and 17 bases lay between the germline ends. CDR3 sequence (DNA): TGCGCCAGCAGCTTGGCCGTTCGGACTCAAGGGAATGAGCAGTTCTTC. It encodes CASSLAVRTQGNEQFF.

This chain connects TRBV29-1 to TRBJ2-7; 7 nucleotides match TRBD1. V gave up 6 bases and J gave up 5 bases; unmatched junction bases: 7. The CDR3 spans 12 residues. Germline assignment: CDR1 SQVTM and CDR2 ANQGSEA. CDR3 protein: CSVVQTGNEQYF. CDR3 nucleotides: TGCAGCGTCGTACAGACAGGGAACGAGCAGTACTTC.

The chain is built from TRBV18 and TRBJ2-5; 10 bases are shared with TRBD2. This CDR3 region has 16 residues. The V gene's germline CDR1 is KGHSH and CDR2 LQKENI. V was clipped by 2 bases and J by 3 bases; unmatched bases: 6. In DNA form, the CDR3 reads TGTGCCAGCTCACCAGTTACTAGCGGGATTAAAGAGACCCAGTACTTC. Translation: CASSPVTSGIKETQYF.

The chain uses TRBV28 and TRBJ2-5; D is perhaps TRBD2 (6 bases). This CDR3 comprises 14 residues. Trimming left V 3 bases short and J 2 bases short, with 10 bases between. CDR1 is MDHEN and CDR2 is SYDVKM in the germline V gene. The CDR3 DNA reads as TGTGCCAGCAGTTTGGGGGGACGGCAAGAGACCCAGTACTTC. This translates into CASSLGGRQETQYF. The whole variable domain, remainder taken from reference TRBV28 and TRBJ2-5, is DVKVTQSSRYLVKRTGEKVFLECVQDMDHENMFWYRQDPGLGLRLIYFSYDVKMKEKGDIPEGYSVSREKKERFSLILESASTNQTSMYLCASSLGGRQETQYFGPGTRLLVL.

The chain joins TRBV2 to TRBJ2-6; the D is unclear. CDR3 length: 14 residues. Trimming cost V 8 bases and J 1 base, with 9 bases left between them. Looked up from germline, CDR1 is SNHLY and CDR2 is FYNNEI. The CDR3 here is CASVEESGANVLTF. DNA for the CDR3: TGTGCCAGCGTAGAGGAGTCTGGGGCCAACGTCCTGACTTTC.

This chain connects TRBV4-2 to TRBJ1-2; D remains unclear. V was clipped by 6 bases and J by 8 bases, with 13 bases between them. The CDR3 contains 12 residues. The germline V gene encodes CDR1 LGHNA and CDR2 YNFKEQ. CDR3 sequence reads: CASSAEGGGYTF. As DNA, the CDR3 is TGTGCCAGCAGTGCGGAGGGTGGAGGCTACACCTTC.

V is TRBV7-2 and J is TRBJ2-2; unclear D gene. The CDR3 is 16 residues long. Trimming cost V 4 bases and J 2 bases, with 14 bases left between them. Germline CDR1 SGHTA, CDR2 FQGNSA. In nucleotides, the CDR3 is TGTGCCAGCAGCTGGGTGGCAGGCACTAACACCGGGGAGCTGTTTTTT. Its translation is CASSWVAGTNTGELFF.

CDR3 loop: CASSYSGTGTGELFF. The CDR3 bases are TGTGCCAGCAGTTACTCGGGGACAGGGACCGGGGAGCTGTTTTTT. The chain combines TRBV6-5 with TRBJ2-2; 9 bases fit TRBD1. J gave up 5 bases and V 0 bases, and 1 base lay outside the gene matches. The CDR3 loop spans 15 amino acids. The germline gives CDR1 MNHEY, CDR2 SVGAGI.

The V gene is TRBV10-1, the J gene TRBJ1-1; 7 bases are shared with TRBD1. Germline V gene lookup returns CDR1 WNHNN and CDR2 SYGVQD (reference sequence). V lost 3 bases and J lost 2; bases outside the gene matches: 6. The CDR3 contains 15 residues. CDR3 DNA sequence: TGCGCCAGCAGTGAAGGACAGGACCCCAACACTGAAGCTTTCTTT. Its protein is CASSEGQDPNTEAFF.

The J gene is TRBJ1-6, the V gene TRBV12-3 or TRBV12-4; tentative D call: TRBD1 (5 bases). The CDR3 sequence is 13 residues long. Trimming removed 6 bases at V and 7 bases at J, with 10 bases between. CDR3 bases: TGTGCCAGCAGAAAGAGGGGAAATTCACCCCTCCACTTT. This gives the protein CASRKRGNSPLHF.

The chain couples TRBV30 to TRBJ1-5; D gene unclear. V lost 3 bases, J lost 0 bases, and 3 bases lay in between. Germline assignment: CDR1 GTSNPN and CDR2 SVGIG (reference sequence). The CDR3 spans 12 residues. The CDR3 DNA reads TGTGCCTGGAGCAATAGCAATCAGCCCCAGCATTTT. Amino acid sequence: CAWSNSNQPQHF. Drawing the rest from reference TRBV30 and TRBJ1-5, the complete variable domain is SQTIHQWPATLVQPVGSPLSLECTVEGTSNPNLYWYRQAAGRGLQLLFYSVGIGQISSEVPQNLSASRPQDRQFILSSKKLLLSDSGFYLCAWSNSNQPQHFGDGTRLSIL.

CDR3 bases: TGTGCCACCAGTCCGACAGGGGAAGGCTATGGCTACACCTTC. This encodes CATSPTGEGYGYTF. This chain connects TRBV24-1 to TRBJ1-2; TRBD1 matches at 8 bases. CDR1 and CDR2 (germline): KGHDR, SFDVKD. CDR3 size: 14 residues. V was pared by 6 bases and J by 4 bases, with 6 bases of the junction left unmatched.